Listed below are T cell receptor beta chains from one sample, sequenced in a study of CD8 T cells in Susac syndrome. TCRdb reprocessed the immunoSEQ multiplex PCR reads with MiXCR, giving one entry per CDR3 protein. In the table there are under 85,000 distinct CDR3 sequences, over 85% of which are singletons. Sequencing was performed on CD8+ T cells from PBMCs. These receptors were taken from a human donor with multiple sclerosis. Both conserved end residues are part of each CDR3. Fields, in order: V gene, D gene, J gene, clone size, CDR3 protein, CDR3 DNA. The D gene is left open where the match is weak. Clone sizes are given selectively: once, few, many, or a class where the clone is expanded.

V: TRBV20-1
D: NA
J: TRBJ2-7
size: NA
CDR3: CSARGLGDSYEQYF
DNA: TGCAGTGCTAGAGGCCTAGGGGACTCCTACGAGCAGTACTTC

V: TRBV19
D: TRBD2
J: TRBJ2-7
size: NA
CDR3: CATLGLAGITYEQYF
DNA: TGTGCCACCCTGGGACTAGCGGGGATCACCTACGAGCAGTACTTC

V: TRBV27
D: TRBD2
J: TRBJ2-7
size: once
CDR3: CASKPSGDPYEQYF
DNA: TGTGCCAGCAAGCCTAGCGGGGACCCTTACGAGCAGTACTTC

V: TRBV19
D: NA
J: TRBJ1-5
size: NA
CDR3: CASRESDSANQPQHF
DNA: TGTGCCAGCCGAGAATCGGACAGCGCGAATCAGCCCCAGCATTTT

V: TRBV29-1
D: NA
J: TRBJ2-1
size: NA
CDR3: CSVDHTRRTPNEQFF
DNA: TGCAGCGTTGACCATACCCGGAGAACACCCAATGAGCAGTTCTTC

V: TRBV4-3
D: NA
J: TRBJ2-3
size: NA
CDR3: CASSPGSLGTDTQYF
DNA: TGCGCCAGCAGCCCCGGCTCGCTTGGCACAGATACGCAGTATTTT

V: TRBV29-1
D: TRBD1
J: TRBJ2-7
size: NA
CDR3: CSVEEMDRGNYEQYF
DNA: TGCAGCGTTGAAGAAATGGACAGGGGTAACTACGAGCAGTACTTC

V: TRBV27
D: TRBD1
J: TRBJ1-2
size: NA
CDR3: CASSFDRGSYGYTF
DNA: TGTGCCAGCAGTTTTGACAGGGGTTCCTATGGCTACACCTTC

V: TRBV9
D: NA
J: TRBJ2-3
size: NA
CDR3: CASSVDRTDTQYF
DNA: TGTGCCAGCAGCGTAGACAGGACAGATACGCAGTATTTT

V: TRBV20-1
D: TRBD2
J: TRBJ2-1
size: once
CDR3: CSAPFMAGEINEQFF
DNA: TGCAGTGCACCTTTTATGGCGGGAGAGATCAATGAGCAGTTCTTC

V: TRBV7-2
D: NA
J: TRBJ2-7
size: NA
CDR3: CASSLEQGWSSYEQYF
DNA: TGTGCCAGCAGCTTAGAACAGGGATGGAGCTCCTACGAGCAGTACTTC

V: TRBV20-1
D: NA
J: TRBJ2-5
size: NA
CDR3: CSARDGGEQETQYF
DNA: TGCAGTGCTAGAGATGGAGGGGAACAAGAGACCCAGTACTTC

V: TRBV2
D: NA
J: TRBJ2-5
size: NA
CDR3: CASSRETQYF
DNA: TGTGCCAGCAGTAGGGAGACCCAGTACTTC

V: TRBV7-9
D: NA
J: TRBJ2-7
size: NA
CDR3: CASSSGHSGVEQYF
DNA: TGTGCCAGCAGCTCCGGCCATTCCGGGGTCGAGCAGTACTTC

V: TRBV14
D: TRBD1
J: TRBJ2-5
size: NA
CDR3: CASSQEGRQGQETQYF
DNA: TGTGCCAGCAGCCAAGAAGGGCGACAGGGACAAGAGACCCAGTACTTC

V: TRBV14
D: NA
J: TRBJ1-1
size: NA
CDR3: CASSRERGEAFF
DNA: TGTGCCAGCAGCCGCGAGCGGGGTGAAGCTTTCTTT

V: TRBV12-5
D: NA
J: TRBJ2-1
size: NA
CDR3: CASGFGGGMDNEQFF
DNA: TGTGCTAGTGGTTTTGGTGGGGGGATGGATAATGAGCAGTTCTTC

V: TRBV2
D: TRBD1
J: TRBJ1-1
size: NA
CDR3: CATAHGPQGSTEAFF
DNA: TGTGCCACCGCCCACGGACCACAGGGGAGCACTGAAGCTTTCTTT

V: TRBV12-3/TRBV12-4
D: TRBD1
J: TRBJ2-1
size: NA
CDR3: CATGQMNNEQFF
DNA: TGTGCCACGGGACAGATGAACAATGAGCAGTTCTTC

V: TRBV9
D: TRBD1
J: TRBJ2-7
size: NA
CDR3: CASSGGQGTYEQYF
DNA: TGTGCCAGCAGCGGGGGACAGGGGACCTACGAGCAGTACTTC

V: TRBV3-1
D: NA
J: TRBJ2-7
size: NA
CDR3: CASSPPGLGSYEQYF
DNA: TGTGCCAGCAGCCCACCGGGACTGGGATCCTACGAGCAGTACTTC

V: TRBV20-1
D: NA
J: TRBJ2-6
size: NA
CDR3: CSARDLEVRGANVLTF
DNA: TGCAGTGCTAGAGATCTCGAGGTGCGTGGGGCCAACGTCCTGACTTTC

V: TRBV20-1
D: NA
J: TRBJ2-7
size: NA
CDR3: CSARGLNYEQYF
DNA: TGCAGTGCTAGAGGACTGAACTACGAGCAGTACTTC

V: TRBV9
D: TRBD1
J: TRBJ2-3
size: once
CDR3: CASSDGQGSTDTQYF
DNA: TGTGCCAGCAGCGACGGACAGGGAAGCACAGATACGCAGTATTTT

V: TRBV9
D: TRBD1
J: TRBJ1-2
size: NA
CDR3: CASSGTGKDYGYTF
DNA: TGTGCCAGCAGCGGGACAGGGAAGGACTATGGCTACACCTTC

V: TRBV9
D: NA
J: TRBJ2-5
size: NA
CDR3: CASSVEGGTQYF
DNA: TGTGCCAGCAGCGTAGAGGGGGGGACCCAGTACTTC

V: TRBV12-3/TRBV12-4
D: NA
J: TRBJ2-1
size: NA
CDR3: CASRGNNEQFF
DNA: TGTGCCAGCAGGGGTAACAATGAGCAGTTCTTC

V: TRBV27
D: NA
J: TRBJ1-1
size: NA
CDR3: CASSLLLGETTEAFF
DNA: TGTGCCAGCAGTTTATTGCTGGGAGAGACCACTGAAGCTTTCTTT

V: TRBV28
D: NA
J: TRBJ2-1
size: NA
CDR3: CASSLRDEQFF
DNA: TGTGCCAGCAGTCTCAGGGATGAGCAGTTCTTC

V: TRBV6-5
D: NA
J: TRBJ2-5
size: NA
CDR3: CASSYTNQETQYF
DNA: TGTGCCAGCAGTTACACTAACCAAGAGACCCAGTACTTC

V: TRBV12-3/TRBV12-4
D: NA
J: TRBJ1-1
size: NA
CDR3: CASSFAGEAFF
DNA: TGTGCCAGCAGTTTCGCCGGTGAAGCTTTCTTT

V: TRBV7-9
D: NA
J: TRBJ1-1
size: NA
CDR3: CASSMTGDSASAFF
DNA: TGTGCCAGCAGTATGACTGGGGACTCGGCCTCAGCTTTCTTT

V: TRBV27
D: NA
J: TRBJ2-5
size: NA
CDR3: CASSLNSQETQYF
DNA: TGTGCCAGCAGTTTGAACAGCCAAGAGACCCAGTACTTC

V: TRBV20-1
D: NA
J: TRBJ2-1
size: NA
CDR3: CSARIDSDYNEQFF
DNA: TGCAGTGCTAGGATTGATAGCGACTACAATGAGCAGTTCTTC

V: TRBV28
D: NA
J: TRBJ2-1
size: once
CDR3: CASSTQVAKFYNEQFF
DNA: TGTGCCAGCAGTACGCAGGTGGCCAAATTCTACAATGAGCAGTTCTTC

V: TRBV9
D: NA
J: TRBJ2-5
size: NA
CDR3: CASSPNQETQYF
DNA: TGTGCCAGCAGCCCCAACCAAGAGACCCAGTACTTC

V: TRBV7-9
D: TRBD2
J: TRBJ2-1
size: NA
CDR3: CASSLGGGIHEQFF
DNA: TGTGCCAGCAGCTTAGGCGGGGGGATCCATGAGCAGTTCTTC

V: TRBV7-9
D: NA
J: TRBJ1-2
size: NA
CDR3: CASSLVGVYYGYTF
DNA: TGTGCCAGCAGCTTAGTGGGGGTATACTATGGCTACACCTTC

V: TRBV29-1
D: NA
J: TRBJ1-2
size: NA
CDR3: CSVQQEYGYTF
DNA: TGCAGCGTTCAACAGGAGTATGGCTACACCTTC

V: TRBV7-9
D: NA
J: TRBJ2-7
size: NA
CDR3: CASSFGARGSSYEQYF
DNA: TGTGCCAGCAGCTTCGGGGCACGGGGAAGCTCCTACGAGCAGTACTTC

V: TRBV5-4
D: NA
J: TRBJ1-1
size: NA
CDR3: CASSLPAGDAAFF
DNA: TGTGCCAGCAGCCTCCCGGCAGGGGATGCAGCTTTCTTT